This T cell receptor (beta chain) emerged from a study of blood T cell repertoires in COVID-19. Study summary: T cells, B-cell-depleted T cells, or PBMCs supplied cDNA or gDNA.

Clones were sequenced by immunoSEQ multiplex PCR, and TCRdb holds only the in-frame ones, with some missing. Among roughly 200,000 clones, around 90% were seen once, and the ten largest hold approximately 2.1%. Participants came from roughly 25 US areas, aged roughly 18 to 95 years. Each participant's cohort was designated according to participant-reported clinical history. Recovered participants had two consecutive negative NP/OP PCR tests, healthcare professional clearance, or symptom resolution. The table lists this clone with a few counts. The sequence came from a woman under 40 who had recovered from COVID-19. Sequencing was performed on PBMCs or T cells enriched from blood (not recorded which).

The CDR3 region is CASSGRGLAGVPDNEQFF. CDR3 DNA: TGTGCCAGCAGTGGCCGAGGACTAGCGGGGGTCCCCGACAATGAGCAGTTCTTC. The J gene is TRBJ2-1, the V gene TRBV6-4; the match to TRBD2 covers 13 bases. Germline-derived CDR1 and CDR2 are MRHNA and SNTAGT. The J segment lost 5 bases and the V segment lost 4 bases, leaving 11 bases of the junction unmatched. This CDR3 region has 18 residues.